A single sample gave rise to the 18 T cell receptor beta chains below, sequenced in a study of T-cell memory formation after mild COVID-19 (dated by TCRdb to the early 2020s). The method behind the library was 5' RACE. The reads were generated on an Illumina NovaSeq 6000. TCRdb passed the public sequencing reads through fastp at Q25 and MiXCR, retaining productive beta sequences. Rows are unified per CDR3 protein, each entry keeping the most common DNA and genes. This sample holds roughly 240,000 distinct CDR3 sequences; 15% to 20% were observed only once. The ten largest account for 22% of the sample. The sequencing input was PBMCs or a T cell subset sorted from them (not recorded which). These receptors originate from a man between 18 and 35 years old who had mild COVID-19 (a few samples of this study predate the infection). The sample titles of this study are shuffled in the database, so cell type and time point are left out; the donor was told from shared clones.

The CDR3 here is CASSGRDRSTDTQYF. For the CDR3, the DNA is TGTGCCAGCAGTGGCCGGGACAGGAGCACAGATACGCAGTATTTT. This rearrangement joins TRBV6-5 to TRBJ2-3; 8 bases map to TRBD1. CDR1 and CDR2 (germline): MNHEY, SVGAGI. The CDR3 length is 15 residues. The ends lost 5 bases at V and 0 bases at J; junction bases unmatched: 4.

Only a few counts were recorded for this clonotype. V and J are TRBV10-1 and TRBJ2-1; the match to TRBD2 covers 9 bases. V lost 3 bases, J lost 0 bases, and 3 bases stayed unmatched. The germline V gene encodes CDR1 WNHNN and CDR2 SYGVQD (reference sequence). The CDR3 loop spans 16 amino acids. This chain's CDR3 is CASSEGSGSSYNEQFF. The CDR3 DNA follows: TGCGCCAGCAGTGAAGGTAGCGGGAGCTCCTACAATGAGCAGTTCTTC.

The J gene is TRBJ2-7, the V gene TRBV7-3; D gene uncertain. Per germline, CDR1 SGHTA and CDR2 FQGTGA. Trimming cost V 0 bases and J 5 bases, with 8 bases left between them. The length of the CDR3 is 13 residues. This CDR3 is CASSLTAYNEQYF. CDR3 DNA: TGTGCCAGCAGCTTAACGGCCTACAACGAGCAGTACTTC.

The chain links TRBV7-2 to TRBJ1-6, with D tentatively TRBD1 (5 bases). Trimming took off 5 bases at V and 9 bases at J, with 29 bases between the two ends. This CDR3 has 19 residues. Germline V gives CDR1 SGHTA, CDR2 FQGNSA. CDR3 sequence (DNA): TGTGCCAGCAGCGTTATGGGGGGATTAGCCTTAAGGCCTGCTTCACCCCTCCACTTT. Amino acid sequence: CASSVMGGLALRPASPLHF.

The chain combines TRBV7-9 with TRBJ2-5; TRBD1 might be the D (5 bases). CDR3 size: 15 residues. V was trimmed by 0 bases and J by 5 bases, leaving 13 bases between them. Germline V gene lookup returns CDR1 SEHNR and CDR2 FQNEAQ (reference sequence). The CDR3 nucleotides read TGTGCCAGCAGCTTAGCGCGACAGTATGTTGAGACCCAGTACTTC. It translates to CASSLARQYVETQYF.

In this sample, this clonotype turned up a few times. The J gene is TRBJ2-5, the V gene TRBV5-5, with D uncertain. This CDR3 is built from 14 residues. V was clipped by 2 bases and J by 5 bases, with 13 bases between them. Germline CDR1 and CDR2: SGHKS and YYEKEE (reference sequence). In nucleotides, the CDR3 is TGTGCCAGCAGCTTCTGGAGCCGGCTGGAGACCCAGTACTTC. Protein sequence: CASSFWSRLETQYF.

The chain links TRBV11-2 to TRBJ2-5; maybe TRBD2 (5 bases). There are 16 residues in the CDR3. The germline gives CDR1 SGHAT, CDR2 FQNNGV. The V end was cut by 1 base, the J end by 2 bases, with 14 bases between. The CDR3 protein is CASSLGWGAEQETQYF. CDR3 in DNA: TGTGCCAGCAGCTTAGGGTGGGGAGCGGAACAAGAGACCCAGTACTTC.

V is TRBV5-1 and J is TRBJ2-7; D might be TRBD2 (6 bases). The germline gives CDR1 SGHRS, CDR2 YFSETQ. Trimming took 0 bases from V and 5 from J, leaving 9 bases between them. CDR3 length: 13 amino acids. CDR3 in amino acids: CASSLAGGDEQYV. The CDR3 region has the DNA TGCGCCAGCAGCTTGGCCGGAGGGGACGAGCAGTACGTC.

This chain's CDR3 is CASSPRGTQETQYF. The CDR3 DNA reads TGTGCCAGCTCACCGCGGGGGACTCAAGAGACCCAGTACTTC. The chain is built from TRBV18 and TRBJ2-5, with 7 bases lining up with TRBD2. Unmatched junction bases numbered 3, after V lost 3 bases and J lost 2 bases. This CDR3 is 14 amino acids long. CDR1 is KGHSH and CDR2 is LQKENI in the germline V gene.

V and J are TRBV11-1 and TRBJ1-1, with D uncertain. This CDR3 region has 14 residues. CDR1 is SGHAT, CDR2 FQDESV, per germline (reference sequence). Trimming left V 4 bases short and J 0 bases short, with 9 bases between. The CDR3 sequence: CASSSDSVNTEAFF. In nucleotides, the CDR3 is TGTGCCAGCAGCTCGGATTCTGTGAACACTGAAGCTTTCTTT.

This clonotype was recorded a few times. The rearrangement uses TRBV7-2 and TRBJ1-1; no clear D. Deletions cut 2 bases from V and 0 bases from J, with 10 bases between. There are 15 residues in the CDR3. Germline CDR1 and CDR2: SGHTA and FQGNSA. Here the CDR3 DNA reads TGTGCCAGCAGCTTAAGGGTCGCACTGAACACTGAAGCTTTCTTT. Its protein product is CASSLRVALNTEAFF.

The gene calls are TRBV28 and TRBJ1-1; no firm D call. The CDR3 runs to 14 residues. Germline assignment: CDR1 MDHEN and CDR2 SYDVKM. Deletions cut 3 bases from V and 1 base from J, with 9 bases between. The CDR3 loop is CASSFFPENTEAFF. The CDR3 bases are TGTGCCAGCAGTTTCTTTCCGGAGAACACTGAAGCTTTCTTT.

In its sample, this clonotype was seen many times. The CDR3 loop reads CASSPRDQETQYF. The CDR3, as DNA: TGCGCCAGCAGCCCTCGGGATCAAGAGACCCAGTACTTC. The rearrangement uses TRBV5-1 and TRBJ2-5, with D perhaps TRBD2 (5 bases). Trimming took 4 bases from V and 2 from J, leaving 9 bases between them. The CDR3 extends over 13 amino acids. The germline gives CDR1 SGHRS, CDR2 YFSETQ.

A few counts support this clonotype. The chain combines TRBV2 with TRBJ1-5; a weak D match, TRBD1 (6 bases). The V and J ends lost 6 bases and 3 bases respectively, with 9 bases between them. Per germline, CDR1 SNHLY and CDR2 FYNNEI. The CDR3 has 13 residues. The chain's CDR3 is CASSRDTNQPQHF. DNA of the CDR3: TGTGCCAGCAGCCGGGACACCAATCAGCCCCAGCATTTT.

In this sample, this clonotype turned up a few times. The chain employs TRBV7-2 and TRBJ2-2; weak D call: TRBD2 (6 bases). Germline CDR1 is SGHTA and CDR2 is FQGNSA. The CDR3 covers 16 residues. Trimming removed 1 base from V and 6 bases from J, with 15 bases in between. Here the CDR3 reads CASSLGDAGWAGELFF. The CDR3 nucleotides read TGTGCCAGCAGCTTAGGTGATGCGGGATGGGCCGGGGAGCTGTTTTTT.

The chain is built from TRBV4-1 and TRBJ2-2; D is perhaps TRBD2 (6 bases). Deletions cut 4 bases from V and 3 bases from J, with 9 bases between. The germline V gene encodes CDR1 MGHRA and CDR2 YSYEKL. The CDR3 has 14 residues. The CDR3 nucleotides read TGCGCCAGCAGCCCGGGGGATCACACCGGGGAGCTGTTTTTT. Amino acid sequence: CASSPGDHTGELFF.

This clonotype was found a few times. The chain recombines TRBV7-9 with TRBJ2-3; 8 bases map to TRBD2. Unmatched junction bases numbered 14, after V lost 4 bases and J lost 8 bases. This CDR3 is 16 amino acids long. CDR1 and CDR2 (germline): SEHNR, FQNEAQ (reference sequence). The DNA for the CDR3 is TGTGCCAGCAGCTCGCAAGCGGGGGCATCGACCGGTACGCAGTATTTT. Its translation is CASSSQAGASTGTQYF.

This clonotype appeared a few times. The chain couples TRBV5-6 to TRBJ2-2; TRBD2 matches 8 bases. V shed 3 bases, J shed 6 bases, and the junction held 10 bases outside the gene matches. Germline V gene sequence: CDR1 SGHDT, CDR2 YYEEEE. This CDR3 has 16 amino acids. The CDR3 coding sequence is TGTGCCAGCAGCTCGGAGACTAGCGTGGGGCCCGGGGAGCTGTTTTTT. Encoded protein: CASSSETSVGPGELFF.